Following are 21 T cell receptor beta chains from one sample sequenced in a study of blood T cell repertoires in COVID-19. Using immunoSEQ multiplex PCR, the repertoire was profiled, and TCRdb retains in-frame clones only, with some absent. The sample has a few hundred thousand clones, 85% to 90% seen once. Sequenced: peripheral blood. The receptors come from a woman aged 25 to 39 with COVID-19, enrolled during active disease.

The chain has TRBV7-8 and TRBJ1-6; tentative D call: TRBD1 (6 bases). Germline values: CDR1 SGHVS, CDR2 FQNEAQ. V shed 1 base and J shed 3 bases, with 16 bases lying between them. CDR3 length: 18 amino acids. Here the CDR3 DNA reads TGTGCCAGCAGCTTAGGGGACAAAAAGGCTATCTATAATTCACCCCTCCACTTT. Translated, it gives CASSLGDKKAIYNSPLHF.

This rearrangement joins TRBV19 to TRBJ1-2; D gene uncertain. CDR3 length: 12 residues. Looked up from germline, CDR1 is LNHDA and CDR2 is SQIVND (reference sequence). V was cut by 6 bases and J by 4 bases, with 9 bases left in between. CDR3 sequence reads: CASSPGVYGYTF. CDR3 sequence (DNA): TGTGCCAGTAGCCCGGGAGTCTATGGCTACACCTTC.

This chain connects TRBV2 to TRBJ2-2, with a tentative D call TRBD1 (6 bases). The ends were cut back, 8 bases at V and 7 bases at J, with 8 bases in the middle. CDR1 and CDR2 (germline): SNHLY, FYNNEI. This CDR3 is built from 11 residues. This CDR3 is CASGGVGELFF. The DNA for the CDR3 is TGTGCCAGCGGGGGCGTCGGGGAGCTGTTTTTT.

This chain joins TRBV19 and TRBJ2-7; D gene uncertain. The CDR3 is made up of 13 amino acids. V dropped 0 bases and J dropped 6 bases, with 9 bases sitting between them. The V gene's germline CDR1 is LNHDA and CDR2 SQIVND (reference sequence). CDR3 region: CASSIDPAGEQYF. CDR3 nucleotides: TGTGCCAGTAGTATAGATCCCGCCGGCGAGCAGTACTTC.

The V gene is TRBV2, the J gene TRBJ2-7; 13 positions match TRBD2. Germline V lookup: CDR1 SNHLY, CDR2 FYNNEI. The V gene end was trimmed by 3 bases and the J gene end by 3 bases; junction bases not matched to a gene: 8. The CDR3 has 17 amino acids. CDR3 DNA: TGTGCCAGCAGTGATCCGCAACTAGCGGGGGGGGTCTACGAGCAGTACTTC. It specifies CASSDPQLAGGVYEQYF. Based on the CDR3 plus reference TRBV2 and TRBJ2-7, the full variable domain is EPEVTQTPSHQVTQMGQEVILRCVPISNHLYFYWYRQILGQKVEFLVSFYNNEISEKSEIFDDQFSVERPDGSNFTLKIRSTKLEDSAMYFCASSDPQLAGGVYEQYFGPGTRLTVT.

This rearrangement joins TRBV15 to TRBJ2-7; 10 bases agree with TRBD1. The V gene end was trimmed by 2 bases and the J gene end by 6 bases; junction bases not matched to a gene: 7. Germline assignment: CDR1 LNHNV and CDR2 YYDKDF (reference sequence). The CDR3 is 15 amino acids. The CDR3 DNA reads as TGTGCCACCAGCAGACGGGACAGGGGAAATCGCGAGCAGTACTTC. It is translated as CATSRRDRGNREQYF.

The gene calls are TRBV6-2 or TRBV6-3 and TRBJ1-2; possibly TRBD1 for D (5 bases). V was trimmed by 6 bases and J by 3 bases, leaving 17 bases between them. This CDR3 has 15 amino acids. Germline CDR1 reads MNHEY; CDR2 reads SVGEGT. CDR3 coding DNA: TGTGCCAGCAGCCATAAGGGGCTAGGGGACTATGGCTACACCTTC. This encodes CASSHKGLGDYGYTF.

This chain connects TRBV5-1 to TRBJ2-5; 7 positions agree with TRBD1. CDR3 length: 14 residues. Germline V gives CDR1 SGHRS, CDR2 YFSETQ. V shed 6 bases and J 1 base; nucleotides not matched to a gene: 6. The CDR3 loop is CASTRGQPQETQYF. In nucleotides, the CDR3 is TGCGCCAGCACTAGGGGGCAACCCCAAGAGACCCAGTACTTC.

The rearrangement links TRBV6-5 to TRBJ1-3; TRBD1 matches 7 bases. CDR1 is MNHEY, CDR2 SVGAGI, per germline. CDR3 length: 15 residues. J was trimmed by 2 bases and V by 7 bases; bases with no gene match: 8. The CDR3 DNA is TGTGCCAGCATGAGGGACAGCTTTCCTGGAAACACCATATATTTT. Translated, it gives CASMRDSFPGNTIYF.

The genes are TRBV11-3 and TRBJ2-2; D is ambiguous. CDR3 length equals 12 residues. Germline loops: CDR1 SGHNT, CDR2 YENEEA. The V gene lost 6 bases and the J gene lost 6 bases, with 8 bases spanning the gap. The CDR3 region is CASSLEPGELFF. The DNA of the CDR3 is TGTGCCAGCAGTCTTGAGCCCGGGGAGCTGTTTTTT.

As for this clone: The identical CDR3 is also encoded by other nucleotide sequences in the sample. The chain joins TRBV28 to TRBJ1-3; no clear D. Germline V CDR1 and CDR2: MDHEN, SYDVKM. V was pared by 5 bases and J by 0 bases, with 5 bases between. CDR3 length: 13 residues. The DNA of the CDR3 is TGTGCCAGCAGTCTTTCCTCTGGAAACACCATATATTTT. It is translated as CASSLSSGNTIYF.

The genes are TRBV4-1 and TRBJ1-1; the D gene is possibly TRBD1 (5 bases). CDR3 length: 16 residues. The germline gives CDR1 MGHRA, CDR2 YSYEKL. Deletions cut 2 bases from V and 1 base from J, with 14 bases between. The CDR3 loop reads CASSQRGLGQNTEAFF. The DNA of the CDR3 is TGCGCCAGCAGCCAACGGGGACTGGGTCAGAACACTGAAGCTTTCTTT.

The table lists this clone with many counts. This chain links TRBV27 with TRBJ1-1, with 11 bases identical to TRBD1. V was clipped by 3 bases and J by 5 bases; unmatched bases: 2. CDR1 MNHEY and CDR2 SMNVEV come from the germline V gene (reference sequence). This CDR3 contains 14 residues. The CDR3 bases are TGTGCCAGCAGTTTGGACAGGGGGCTTACTGAAGCTTTCTTT. Its protein is CASSLDRGLTEAFF.

V gene TRBV11-2 combines with J gene TRBJ1-2; possibly TRBD1 for D (5 bases). V dropped 1 base and J dropped 3 bases, with 18 bases sitting between them. Looked up from germline, CDR1 is SGHAT and CDR2 is FQNNGV. This CDR3 has 17 residues. Here the CDR3 DNA reads TGTGCCAGCAGCTTAGTTCTTCCCAGGGTAAAGGACTATGGCTACACCTTC. Its protein is CASSLVLPRVKDYGYTF.

About this clone itself: An end of the junction does not agree with germline; a read error may underlie this. The chain couples TRBV15 to TRBJ2-3, with TRBD2 matching over 10 bases. Germline loops: CDR1 LNHNV, CDR2 YYDKDF (reference sequence). The CDR3 sequence is 15 residues long. CDR3 residues: CATSRAGGNTDTQYF. The CDR3, as DNA: TGTGCCACCAGTAGAGCGGGGGGGAACACAGATACGCAGTATTTT.

The rearrangement uses TRBV21-1 and TRBJ1-6; the D call in the table, TRBD1, was not verified against the DNA. TRBV21-1 is a pseudogene locus. This CDR3 has 16 residues. The DNA for the CDR3 is TGTGCCAGCAGCGCCCGTAAGGACACCTATAATTCACCCCTCCACTTT. It yields the protein CASSARKDTYNSPLHF.

The chain has TRBV11-2 and TRBJ2-1; possible D gene TRBD2, 7 bases. This CDR3 contains 16 residues. Germline V gene lookup returns CDR1 SGHAT and CDR2 FQNNGV. V lost 3 bases and J lost 7, with 19 bases in between. The DNA of the CDR3 is TGTGCCAGCAGCTTTTCGAGGGGGGGGCAGGGGAATGAGCAGTTCTTC. Its translation is CASSFSRGGQGNEQFF.

The chain combines TRBV11-2 with TRBJ2-3; 9 nucleotides agree with TRBD2. With 2 bases clipped from V and 5 bases from J, the junction kept 11 bases outside the gene matches. This CDR3 has 17 amino acids. Germline V lookup: CDR1 SGHAT, CDR2 FQNNGV. The DNA of the CDR3 is TGTGCCAGCAGCTTAAGTTTTGAGCGGGGGGCCCAAGATACGCAGTATTTT. Its protein product is CASSLSFERGAQDTQYF.

The chain links TRBV7-9 to TRBJ1-1; 7 bases map to TRBD1. The CDR3 sequence is 14 residues long. The germline CDR1 and CDR2 sequences are SEHNR and FQNEAQ (reference sequence). The V segment lost 5 bases and the J segment 5 bases; nucleotides outside the gene matches: 8. The CDR3, as DNA: TGTGCCAGCAGCCTCAACCAGGGGGGTACTGAAGCTTTCTTT. Translated, it gives CASSLNQGGTEAFF.

The rearrangement links TRBV6-1 to TRBJ2-2; 9 bases match TRBD2. Unmatched junction bases numbered 11, after V lost 3 bases and J lost 6 bases. The CDR3 is 17 residues long. Germline values: CDR1 MNHNS, CDR2 SASEGT. CDR3 sequence reads: CASSDRDGLAFAGELFF. CDR3 in DNA: TGTGCCAGCAGTGACCGGGATGGACTAGCGTTCGCCGGGGAGCTGTTTTTT.

The chain has TRBV29-1 and TRBJ2-7; 10 nucleotides match TRBD1. From germline, CDR1 is SQVTM and CDR2 ANQGSEA. The CDR3 spans 14 residues. V lost 7 bases and J lost 4; bases outside the gene matches: 10. CDR3 loop: CSATGGQGPYEQYF. CDR3 DNA: TGCAGCGCTACGGGGGGACAGGGGCCATACGAGCAGTACTTC.